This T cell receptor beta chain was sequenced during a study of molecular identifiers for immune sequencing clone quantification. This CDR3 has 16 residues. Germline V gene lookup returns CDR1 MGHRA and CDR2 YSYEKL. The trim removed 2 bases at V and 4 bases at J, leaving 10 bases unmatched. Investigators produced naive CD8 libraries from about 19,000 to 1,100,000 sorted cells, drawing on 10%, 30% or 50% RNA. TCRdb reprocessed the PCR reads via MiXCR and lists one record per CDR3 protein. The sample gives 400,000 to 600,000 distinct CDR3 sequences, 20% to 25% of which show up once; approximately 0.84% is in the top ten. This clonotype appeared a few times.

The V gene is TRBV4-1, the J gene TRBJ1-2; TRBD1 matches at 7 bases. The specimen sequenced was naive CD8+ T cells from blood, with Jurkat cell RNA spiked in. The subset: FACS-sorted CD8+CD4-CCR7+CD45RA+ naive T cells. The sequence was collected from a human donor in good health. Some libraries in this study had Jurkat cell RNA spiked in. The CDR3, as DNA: TGCGCCAGCAGCCAATCCCCCGGGACAGATGTCTATGGCTACACCTTC. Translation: CASSQSPGTDVYGYTF.